A selection of T cell receptor beta chains follows, all from one sample in a study of blood T cell repertoires in COVID-19. Libraries were prepared by immunoSEQ multiplex PCR; TCRdb keeps only in-frame clonotypes and omits some of them. The profile shows under 300,000 clones, around nine tenths of them singletons. Material for sequencing was PBMCs or T cells enriched from blood (not recorded which). These receptor sequences come from a woman aged 40 to 49 who had recovered from COVID-19. The CDR3 runs from the conserved cysteine through the conserved F or W. A D gene is named only where the DNA matches it firmly. A row's size may be missing; if present it is once, few, many or a size class.

j_gene,v_gene,abundance,d_gene,CDR3nt,CDR3aa
TRBJ1-2,TRBV5-4,NA,NA,TGTGCCAGCAGCTTTCCCTCGGGTACTAGCTATGGCTACACCTTC,CASSFPSGTSYGYTF
TRBJ1-2,TRBV7-9,NA,NA,TGTGCCAGCAGCTTATTGGGATCAGGGGATGGCTACACCTTC,CASSLLGSGDGYTF
TRBJ1-6,TRBV11-2,NA,NA,TGTGCCAGCAGCTTGAGGGGAGGTAATTCACCCCTCCACTTT,CASSLRGGNSPLHF
TRBJ1-4,TRBV5-1,NA,TRBD1,TGCGCCAGCAGTTCCGGGACAGGGACTGAAAAACTGTTTTTT,CASSSGTGTEKLFF
TRBJ2-5,TRBV5-4,NA,NA,TGTGCCAGCAGCCTCTCTGGGGGCTCAGGGGAGACCCAGTACTTC,CASSLSGGSGETQYF
TRBJ2-3,TRBV21-1,NA,NA,TGTGCCAGGAAGGCCTTCGATCCGGGACAGGGGTTATCAGATACGCAGTATTTT,CARKAFDPGQGLSDTQYF
TRBJ2-7,TRBV7-6,NA,TRBD1,TGTGCCAGCAGCTTATCCATTCTAGGACAGGGACTCTCCTACGAGCAGTACTTC,CASSLSILGQGLSYEQYF
TRBJ1-2,TRBV28,NA,NA,TGTGCCAGCAGATCATCTTTCAGGGAGGGCTATGGCTACACCTTC,CASRSSFREGYGYTF
TRBJ1-2,TRBV30,NA,NA,TGTGGTTTGAAAGTACTCCCGAATAACTATGGCTACACCTTC,CGLKVLPNNYGYTF
TRBJ1-1,TRBV5-1,once,TRBD1,TGCGCCAGCAGCCTCGGACAGGGGGCTTTTTCTGAAGCTTTCTTT,CASSLGQGAFSEAFF
TRBJ2-3,TRBV5-1,NA,TRBD1,TGCGCCAGCTTCCGGGACAGGGAGGCAGATACGCAGTATTTT,CASFRDREADTQYF
TRBJ1-2,TRBV28,NA,NA,TGTGCCAGCAGGCGAGGGACACCCTATGGCTACACCTTC,CASRRGTPYGYTF
TRBJ2-3,TRBV4-1,once,TRBD2,TGCGCCAGCAGGTTCCTAGCGGGAGGAAGGGTGGATACGCAGTATTTT,CASRFLAGGRVDTQYF
TRBJ1-2,TRBV4-1,NA,NA,TGCGCCAGCAGCCAAGCTCGTGCACTGAGTTATGGCTACACCTTC,CASSQARALSYGYTF
TRBJ2-4,TRBV14,once,NA,TGTGCCAGCAGCCAAGGCGGAGGGTTGCTGAGGGTTCAGTACTTC,CASSQGGGLLRVQYF
TRBJ2-2,TRBV7-9,NA,TRBD1,TGTGCCAGCAGCCCTAGAGGGACAGACACCGGGGAGCTGTTTTTT,CASSPRGTDTGELFF
TRBJ1-1,TRBV4-3,NA,NA,TGCGCCAGCAGCAGACCGGGAAAAAGAGCCACTGAAGCTTTCTTT,CASSRPGKRATEAFF
TRBJ2-7,TRBV7-9,NA,TRBD2,TGTGCCAGCAGCCCAAGCGGGAGGGCCGCCTACGAGCAGTACTTC,CASSPSGRAAYEQYF
TRBJ2-4,TRBV18,NA,NA,TGTGCCAGCTCACCGCTCCCACTGGTAGCCAAAAACATTCAGTACTTC,CASSPLPLVAKNIQYF
TRBJ2-5,TRBV5-4,NA,TRBD2,TGTGCCAGCAGAAACGGGGGGGCCCGACGAGAGACCCAGTACTTC,CASRNGGARRETQYF
TRBJ1-5,TRBV10-3,NA,TRBD1,TGTGCCATCAGTGAGGGACAGGGCGTCCCGGAGCCCCAGCATTTT,CAISEGQGVPEPQHF
TRBJ1-2,TRBV4-1,NA,TRBD1,TGCGCCAGCAGCCAAGACCGGGACAGCCTGTATGGCTACACCTTC,CASSQDRDSLYGYTF
TRBJ1-1,TRBV7-8,once,TRBD1,TGTGCCAGCAGCTTACAGGCCCGACAGGGGGCGAGACGGTACGTGAACACTGAAGCTTTCTTT,CASSLQARQGARRYVNTEAFF
TRBJ1-6,TRBV30,NA,NA,TGTGCCTGGAGGGTAAGGGGATTAAATAATTCACCCCTCCACTTT,CAWRVRGLNNSPLHF
TRBJ1-3,TRBV6-1,NA,TRBD1,TGTGCCAGCAGTGATGGAGGGGGCGTCTCTGGAAACACCATATATTTT,CASSDGGGVSGNTIYF
TRBJ1-2,TRBV5-1,NA,TRBD1,TGCGCCAGCAGCGTTACAGGGGGCGCAGGTGGCTACACCTTC,CASSVTGGAGGYTF
TRBJ1-6,TRBV30,NA,NA,TGTGCCTGGAGTGTTCCGGGAGGGCCCCTCCACTTT,CAWSVPGGPLHF
TRBJ1-1,TRBV7-9,NA,NA,TGTGCCAGCAGCTACCGGGACACCACTGAAGCTTTCTTT,CASSYRDTTEAFF
TRBJ2-5,TRBV5-1,NA,TRBD2,TGCGCCAGCAGCCGTACTAGCGTCCAAGAGACCCAGTACTTC,CASSRTSVQETQYF
TRBJ1-1,TRBV7-8,NA,NA,TGTGCCAGCAGCTTTTCCGGGACTGTGATGAACACTGAAGCTTTCTTT,CASSFSGTVMNTEAFF
TRBJ1-2,TRBV30,NA,NA,TGTGCCTGGGGGTCTGGCGGGGGCTACACCTTC,CAWGSGGGYTF
TRBJ1-4,TRBV9,few,TRBD1,TGTGCCAGCAGCGGGGGACAGGGTCCTTATGAAAAACTGTTTTTT,CASSGGQGPYEKLFF